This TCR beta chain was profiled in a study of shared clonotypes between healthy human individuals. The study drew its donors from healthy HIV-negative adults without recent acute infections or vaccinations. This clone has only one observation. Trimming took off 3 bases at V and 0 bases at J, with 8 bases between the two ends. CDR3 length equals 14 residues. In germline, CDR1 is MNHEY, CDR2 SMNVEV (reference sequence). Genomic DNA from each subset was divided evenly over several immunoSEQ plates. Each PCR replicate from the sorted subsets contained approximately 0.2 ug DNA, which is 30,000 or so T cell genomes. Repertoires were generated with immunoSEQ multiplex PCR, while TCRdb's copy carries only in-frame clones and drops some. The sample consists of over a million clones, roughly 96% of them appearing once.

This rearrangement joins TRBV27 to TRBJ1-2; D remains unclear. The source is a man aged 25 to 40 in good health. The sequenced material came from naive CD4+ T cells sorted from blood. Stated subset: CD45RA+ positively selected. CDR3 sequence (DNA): TGTGCCAGCAGTTTGTCAAGAGCTAACTATGGCTACACCTTC. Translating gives CASSLSRANYGYTF.